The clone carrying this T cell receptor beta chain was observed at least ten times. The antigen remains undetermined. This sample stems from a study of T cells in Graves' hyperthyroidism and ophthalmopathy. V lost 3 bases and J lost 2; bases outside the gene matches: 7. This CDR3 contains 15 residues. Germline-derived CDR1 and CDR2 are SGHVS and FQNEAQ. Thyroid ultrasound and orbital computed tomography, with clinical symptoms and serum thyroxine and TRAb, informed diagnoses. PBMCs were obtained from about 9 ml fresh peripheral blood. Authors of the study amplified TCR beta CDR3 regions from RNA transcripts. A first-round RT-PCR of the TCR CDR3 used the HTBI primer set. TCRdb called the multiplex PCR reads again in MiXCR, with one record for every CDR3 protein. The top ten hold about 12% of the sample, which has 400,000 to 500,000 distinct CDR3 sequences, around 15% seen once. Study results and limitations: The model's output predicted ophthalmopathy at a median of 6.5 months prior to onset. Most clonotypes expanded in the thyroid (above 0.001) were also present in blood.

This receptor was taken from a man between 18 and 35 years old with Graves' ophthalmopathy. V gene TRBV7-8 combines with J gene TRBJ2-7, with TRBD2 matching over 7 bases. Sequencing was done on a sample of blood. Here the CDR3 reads CASSLKGAGPYEQYF. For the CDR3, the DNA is TGTGCCAGCAGCTTGAAGGGAGCGGGACCCTACGAGCAGTACTTC.